This record looks at one T cell receptor gamma chain sequence and its context. What it recognizes is unknown. These data originate in a study of intestinal T cells in coeliac disease. The V gene's germline CDR1 is EGSTGY and CDR2 YDSYTSSV. Germline trimming cut 0 bases from V and 2 bases from J; bases unmatched to any gene: 10. CDR3 length equals 16 residues. Each case's genomic DNA was extracted from ten roughly 5.4-µm formalin-fixed paraffin-embedded scrolls. Surplus formalin-fixed paraffin-embedded duodenal biopsies not needed for diagnosis were used, fully anonymised. Study results and limitations: An age-split analysis gave no significant classification.

TRG repertoires were amplified with LymphoTrack primers from approximately 190 ng of biopsy DNA. TCRdb redid the clone calls on the multiplex PCR reads with CATT. The table records approximately 1,400 gamma-chain clones, approximately 54% of them present only once. The chain combines TRGV4 with TRGJ1 or TRGJ2. Sequencing was done on a sample of a duodenal biopsy. This TCR was sampled from a human donor with celiac disease. CDR3 nucleotide sequence: TGTGCCACCTGGGATGGGCCCCCAGATCATTATTATAAGAAACTCTTT. Amino acid sequence: CATWDGPPDHYYKKLF.